The T cell receptor (beta chain) described here comes from a study of T-cell reconstitution after alpha-beta-depleted transplantation in children. Germline-derived CDR1 and CDR2 are SGHTA and FQGNSA. Trimming removed 5 bases from V and 1 base from J, with 10 bases in between. This CDR3 has 14 residues. This clonotype was seen more than once but under ten times. Unique molecular identifiers were built into the TCRbeta library. In TCRdb, the PCR reads were re-called with MiXCR into one record per CDR3 protein. The data hold 490,000 or so distinct CDR3 sequences, with around 12% observed a single time. The genes are TRBV7-2 and TRBJ2-3; D uncertain. The clonotype originates from a human donor who donated a stem cell graft to a child with combined immunodeficiency. The sample in question was PBMCs from the stem cell graft donor, obtained from the stem cell graft. This CDR3 reads CASSPEQGTDTQYF. CDR3 nucleotides: TGTGCCAGCAGCCCTGAGCAGGGCACAGATACGCAGTATTTT.